This TCR beta chain was identified during a study of CD8 T cells in Susac syndrome. Trimming cost V 7 bases and J 5 bases, with 14 bases left between them. The CDR3 extends over 13 amino acids. Germline CDR1 reads MDHEN; CDR2 reads SYDVKM. The sequenced target, TCR beta, came from blood CD8+ and CD4+ T cells. CD8+ and CD4+ T cells were negatively isolated; TEMRA cells were FACS-enriched. Random hexamers served to reverse transcribe about 0.45 to 1 ug RNA. MiXCR, run by TCRdb on the immunoSEQ multiplex PCR reads, gives a single entry per CDR3 protein. The sample records about 300,000 distinct CDR3 sequences, around 84% being singletons.

J is TRBJ2-5 and V is TRBV28; D gene ambiguous. Material: CD8+ T cells from PBMCs. The receptor was isolated from a human donor with multiple sclerosis. The CDR3 is CASTPVPGETQYF. DNA of the CDR3: TGTGCCAGCACCCCGGTGCCCGGGGAGACCCAGTACTTC.